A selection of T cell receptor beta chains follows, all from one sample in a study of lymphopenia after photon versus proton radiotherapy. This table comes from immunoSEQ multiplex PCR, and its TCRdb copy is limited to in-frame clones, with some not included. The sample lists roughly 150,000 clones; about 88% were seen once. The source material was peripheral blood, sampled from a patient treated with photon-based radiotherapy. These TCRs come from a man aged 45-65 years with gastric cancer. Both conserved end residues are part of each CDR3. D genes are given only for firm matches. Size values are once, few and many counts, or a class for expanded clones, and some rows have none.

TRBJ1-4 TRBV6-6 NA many TGTGCCAGCACCGAAGGGGAATATGAAAAACTGTTTTTT CASTEGEYEKLFF
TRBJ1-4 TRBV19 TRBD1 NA TGTGCCAGTAGAATTGGGACAGTTCAGAATGAAAAACTGTTTTTT CASRIGTVQNEKLFF
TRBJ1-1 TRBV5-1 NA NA TGCGCCAGCAGCCTTCGACAGAACACTGAAGCTTTCTTT CASSLRQNTEAFF
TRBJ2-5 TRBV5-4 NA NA TGTGCCAGCAGCGTACAGGGACAAGAGACCCAGTACTTC CASSVQGQETQYF
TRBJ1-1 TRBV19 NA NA TGTGCCAGTAGTACCCACCTTTTAAACACTGAAGCTTTCTTT CASSTHLLNTEAFF
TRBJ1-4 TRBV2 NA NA TGTGCCAGCAGTGCACTAAGAAGGGGTGAAAAACTGTTTTTT CASSALRRGEKLFF
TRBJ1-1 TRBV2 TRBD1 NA TGTGCCAGCCTCTCGGACAGGGGAGTCACTGAAGCTTTCTTT CASLSDRGVTEAFF
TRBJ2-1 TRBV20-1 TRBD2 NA TGCAGTGCAAGCGGGGAGGGCCAGCAGTTCTTC CSASGEGQQFF
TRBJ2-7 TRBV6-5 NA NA TGTGCCAGCAGTTACTCGAGGCAGGGGAACTACGAGCAGTACTTC CASSYSRQGNYEQYF
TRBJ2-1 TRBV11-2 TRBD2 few TGTGCCAGCAGCTTAGGGGGGACTACCCACAATGAGCAGTTCTTC CASSLGGTTHNEQFF
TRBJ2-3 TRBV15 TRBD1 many TGTGCCACCAGCGGGGACAGGGCCGGATTCACAGATACGCAGTATTTT CATSGDRAGFTDTQYF
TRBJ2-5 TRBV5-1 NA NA TGCGCCAGCAGCTTGGCCGGGGGACAAGAGACCCAGTACTTC CASSLAGGQETQYF
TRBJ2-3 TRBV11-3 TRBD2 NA TGTGCCAGCAGCGAGCGGGACTCGACAGATACGCAGTATTTT CASSERDSTDTQYF
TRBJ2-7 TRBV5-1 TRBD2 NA TGCGCCAGCAGCTCCCTAGCGGGAGGGCTCTACGAGCAGTACTTC CASSSLAGGLYEQYF
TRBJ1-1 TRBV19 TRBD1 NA TGTGCCAGTAGCACCACAGGGGGGATGGCTGAAGCTTTCTTT CASSTTGGMAEAFF
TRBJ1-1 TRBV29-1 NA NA TGCAGCGTTGAAGTCCCGGGTTTGAACACTGAAGCTTTCTTT CSVEVPGLNTEAFF
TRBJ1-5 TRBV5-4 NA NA TGTGCCAGCAGCTTGGGGGGAGCCGGTCAGCCCCAGCATTTT CASSLGGAGQPQHF
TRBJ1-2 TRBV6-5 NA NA TGTGCCAGCAGCCGGGACGGTACTAACTATGGCTACACCTTC CASSRDGTNYGYTF
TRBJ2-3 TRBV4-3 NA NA TGCGCCAGCAGCCCTCGGGGGGCCTCAGATACGCAGTATTTT CASSPRGASDTQYF
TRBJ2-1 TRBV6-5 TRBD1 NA TGTGCCATCTCCGGGACAGGGGCCTACAATGAGCAGTTCTTC CAISGTGAYNEQFF
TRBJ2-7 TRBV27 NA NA TGTGCCAGCAGTTTAAGTGCCGCGTCGGCCCACGAGCAGTACTTC CASSLSAASAHEQYF
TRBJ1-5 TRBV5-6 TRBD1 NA TGTGCCAGCAGCCTCGATCGAGGACAGGGGAAACAGCCCCAGCATTTT CASSLDRGQGKQPQHF
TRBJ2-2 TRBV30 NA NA TGTGCCTGGAGTGTTTACGGCCGGGAGCTGTTTTTT CAWSVYGRELFF
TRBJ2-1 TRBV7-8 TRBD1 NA TGTGCCAGCAGCAGGGGACAGGGATTCAATGAGCAGTTCTTC CASSRGQGFNEQFF
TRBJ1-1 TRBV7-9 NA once TGTGCCAGCAGCTCTCGCAGGGGCCGGGACACTGAAGCTTTCTTT CASSSRRGRDTEAFF
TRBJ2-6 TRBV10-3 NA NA TGTGCCATCAGTGAAGGGGCAGGGAATGGGGCCAACGTCCTGACTTTC CAISEGAGNGANVLTF